Listed here are 31 T cell receptor beta chains from one sample, sequenced in a study of OX40 agonist ivuxolimab in advanced cancers. Profiled with immunoSEQ multiplex PCR; TCRdb holds only in-frame clones, not every one. The repertoire holds under 60,000 clones, with roughly 90% as singletons. The starting material was CD4+ or CD8+ T cells sorted from blood, obtained in a trial of the OX40 agonist ivuxolimab. The source of these receptors is an adult with an advanced solid tumor such as melanoma, head and neck, liver or kidney cancer.

The J gene is TRBJ2-5, the V gene TRBV2; D gene unclear. Between the trimmed V and J ends, which lost 8 bases and 2 bases, there was a span of 15 bases. The CDR3 consists of 14 residues. Per the germline V gene, CDR1 is SNHLY and CDR2 is FYNNEI. CDR3 residues: CASLTFGEQETQYF. The CDR3 coding sequence is TGTGCCAGCCTAACGTTCGGTGAGCAAGAGACCCAGTACTTC.

J is TRBJ1-5 and V is TRBV28, with D unclear. CDR3 length: 16 amino acids. Trimming removed 5 bases at V and 0 bases at J, with 14 bases between. Germline loops: CDR1 MDHEN, CDR2 SYDVKM. The CDR3 nucleotides are TGTGCCAGCAGTCTGGACCCATGGAATAGCAATCAGCCCCAGCATTTT. Its protein product is CASSLDPWNSNQPQHF.

The chain links TRBV2 to TRBJ2-7; D gene unclear. The CDR3 sequence is 13 residues long. Looked up from germline, CDR1 is SNHLY and CDR2 is FYNNEI. V shed 1 base and J shed 2 bases, with 6 bases lying between them. In DNA form, the CDR3 reads TGTGCCAGCAGTGAAGGTGGGACCTACGAGCAGTACTTC. Translating gives CASSEGGTYEQYF.

The chain has TRBV6-6 and TRBJ2-7; 8 positions agree with TRBD1. The CDR3 runs 14 residues. Germline CDR1 is MNHNY and CDR2 is SVGAGI (reference sequence). The trim removed 1 base at V and 5 bases at J, leaving 4 bases unmatched. CDR3 sequence (DNA): TGTGCCAGCAGTTACTTTCAGGGGGCGGACGAGCAGTACTTC. It is translated as CASSYFQGADEQYF.

The V call is TRBV6-5, the J call TRBJ2-1; 9 nucleotides match TRBD1. The CDR3 runs to 14 residues. With V trimmed by 2 bases and J by 6 bases, 2 bases remained unmatched. Germline values: CDR1 MNHEY, CDR2 SVGAGI. CDR3 amino acids: CASSYPGQGNEQFF. The CDR3 DNA is TGTGCCAGCAGTTACCCGGGACAGGGCAATGAGCAGTTCTTC.

V is TRBV5-6 and J is TRBJ2-1, with TRBD2 identical over 9 bases. Germline-derived CDR1 and CDR2 are SGHDT and YYEEEE. There are 16 residues in the CDR3. Trimming removed 4 bases from V and 0 bases from J; junction bases left unmatched: 5. DNA for the CDR3: TGTGCCAGCAGCGTGACTAGCGGCGACTCCTACAATGAGCAGTTCTTC. It is translated as CASSVTSGDSYNEQFF.

CDR3 region: CATSRDSRTTYEQYF. DNA for the CDR3: TGTGCCACCAGCAGAGATTCGAGGACAACGTACGAGCAGTACTTC. The V and J genes are TRBV15 and TRBJ2-7; the D gene is possibly TRBD1 (5 bases). The V end lost 0 bases, the J end lost 4 bases, and 13 bases lay between the germline ends. The germline V gene has CDR1 LNHNV and CDR2 YYDKDF (reference sequence). CDR3 size: 15 residues.

The chain links TRBV16 to TRBJ1-6, with D hard to call. V dropped 2 bases and J dropped 8 bases, with 19 bases sitting between them. Germline V gene sequence: CDR1 KGHSY, CDR2 FQNENV. The CDR3 runs to 17 residues. CDR3 residues: CASSQTPEKRRDSPLHF. CDR3 bases: TGTGCCAGCAGCCAAACTCCGGAAAAAAGACGCGATTCACCCCTCCACTTT.

This chain connects TRBV10-2 to TRBJ2-7, with 8 bases lining up with TRBD2. Trimming cost V 4 bases and J 2 bases; bases outside gene matches: 7. Germline CDR1 is WSHSY and CDR2 is SAAADI. The CDR3 is 15 residues long. The CDR3 sequence: CASSAQLAGTYEQYF. The DNA of the CDR3 is TGCGCCAGCAGTGCCCAGCTAGCGGGCACCTACGAGCAGTACTTC.

The chain has TRBV10-2 and TRBJ2-7; D is uncertain. Trimming shortened V by 1 base and J by 5 bases, and 12 bases separated the two germline ends. This CDR3 is built from 14 residues. The germline CDR1 and CDR2 sequences are WSHSY and SAAADI. The CDR3 is CASSELVKGNEQYF. The CDR3 DNA reads TGCGCCAGCAGTGAGTTGGTGAAGGGCAACGAGCAGTACTTC.

This chain links TRBV9 with TRBJ2-1; the D gene is possibly TRBD2 (6 bases). The CDR3 loop spans 12 amino acids. Germline assignment: CDR1 SGDLS and CDR2 YYNGEE. V dropped 6 bases and J dropped 8 bases, with 12 bases sitting between them. The CDR3 here is CASTPPSDEQFF. DNA of the CDR3: TGTGCCAGCACCCCACCTAGCGATGAGCAGTTCTTC.

The rearrangement links TRBV19 to TRBJ2-7; D is perhaps TRBD1 (7 bases). With 5 bases removed from V and 5 bases from J, the gap between germline ends came to 10 bases. CDR3 size: 12 residues. Germline V gene sequence: CDR1 LNHDA, CDR2 SQIVND (reference sequence). CDR3 region: CASSFRGDEQYF. Written as DNA, the CDR3 is TGTGCCAGTAGTTTCAGGGGGGACGAGCAGTACTTC.

The V and J genes are TRBV4-1 and TRBJ2-7; D may correspond to TRBD1 or TRBD2 (5 bases each). The CDR3 length is 14 residues. V was shortened by 0 bases and J by 1 base, with 7 bases between the two germline ends. The germline CDR1 and CDR2 sequences are MGHRA and YSYEKL. The CDR3 nucleotides read TGCGCCAGCAGCCAAGATGAGGGGTCCTACGAGCAGTACTTC. Translation: CASSQDEGSYEQYF.

The rearrangement links TRBV19 to TRBJ2-7, with D possibly matching TRBD2 (5 bases). Trimming took 7 bases from V and 6 from J, leaving 16 bases between them. The V gene's germline CDR1 is LNHDA and CDR2 SQIVND (reference sequence). The CDR3 extends over 13 amino acids. This CDR3 is CASTEGPPGEQYF. The CDR3 DNA sequence: TGTGCCAGTACCGAGGGTCCTCCTGGCGAGCAGTACTTC.

The V call is TRBV5-4, the J call TRBJ2-2; 8 nucleotides line up with TRBD1. Germline trimming cut 1 base from V and 13 bases from J; bases unmatched to any gene: 9. The CDR3 runs 14 residues. CDR1 and CDR2 (germline): SGHNT, YYREEE (reference sequence). CDR3 sequence (DNA): TGTGCCAGCAGCTTGAGAGGTTCCGGGACAGGGCTGTTTTTT. Translated, it gives CASSLRGSGTGLFF. The whole variable domain, filled in from reference TRBV5-4 and TRBJ2-2, reads ETGVTQSPTHLIKTRGQQVTLRCSSQSGHNTVSWYQQALGQGPQFIFQYYREEENGRGNFPPRFSGLQFPNYSSELNVNALELDDSALYLCASSLRGSGTGLFFGEGSRLTVL.

The CDR3 nucleotides read TGTGCCAGCAGCTGGGAGGCTAGCGGGAGGCTATACAATGAGCAGTTCTTC. It encodes CASSWEASGRLYNEQFF. The chain uses TRBV5-4 and TRBJ2-1; 11 positions agree with TRBD2. Trimming took 3 bases from V and 4 from J; bases not matched to a gene: 9. Germline lookup yields CDR1 SGHNT and CDR2 YYREEE (reference sequence). The CDR3 runs 17 residues.

The chain recombines TRBV11-3 with TRBJ2-2, with 7 bases that match TRBD1. The CDR3 loop spans 17 amino acids. Germline CDR1 SGHNT, CDR2 YENEEA. Germline trimming cut 1 base from V and 2 bases from J; bases unmatched to any gene: 7. CDR3 nucleotides: TGTGCCAGCAGCTTAGGATGGACAGGAGACAACACCGGGGAGCTGTTTTTT. This gives the protein CASSLGWTGDNTGELFF.

The gene calls are TRBV4-1 and TRBJ2-1, with D tentatively TRBD1 (7 bases). This CDR3 contains 13 residues. With 3 bases removed from V and 13 bases from J, the gap between germline ends came to 16 bases. The germline gives CDR1 MGHRA, CDR2 YSYEKL. CDR3 region: CASSQGGQFHQFF. Written as DNA, the CDR3 is TGCGCCAGCAGCCAGGGGGGACAGTTCCATCAGTTCTTC.

The V and J genes are TRBV4-1 and TRBJ2-1; a possible D gene is TRBD2 (6 bases). The CDR3 spans 14 residues. Deletions cut 0 bases from V and 3 bases from J, with 6 bases between. CDR1 is MGHRA, CDR2 YSYEKL, per germline. The CDR3 loop is CASSQERDYNEQFF. The CDR3 nucleotides read TGCGCCAGCAGCCAAGAGCGGGACTACAATGAGCAGTTCTTC.

The chain has TRBV6-5 and TRBJ2-1, with 7 bases fitting TRBD2. From germline, CDR1 is MNHEY and CDR2 SVGAGI. This CDR3 spans 15 amino acids. J was trimmed by 9 bases and V by 2 bases; bases with no gene match: 10. The DNA for the CDR3 is TGTGCCAGCAGTTACCGGTCAGGAGGCGGGGGTGAGCAGTTCTTC. The encoded protein is CASSYRSGGGGEQFF.

This chain uses TRBV11-2 with TRBJ2-7; 9 bases agree with TRBD2. Germline trimming cut 5 bases from V and 4 bases from J; bases unmatched to any gene: 6. The CDR3 has 14 amino acids. The V gene's germline CDR1 is SGHAT and CDR2 FQNNGV. The CDR3 DNA sequence: TGTGCCAGCAGCCCGCGACTAGCGGTGTACGAGCAGTACTTC. Protein: CASSPRLAVYEQYF.

The chain uses TRBV7-9 and TRBJ2-4, with 7 bases that match TRBD2. This CDR3 has 16 amino acids. J gave up 1 base and V 5 bases, and 8 bases lay outside the gene matches. Germline V gene lookup returns CDR1 SEHNR and CDR2 FQNEAQ (reference sequence). CDR3 residues: CASSPREGYAKNIQYF. CDR3 sequence (DNA): TGTGCCAGCAGCCCTAGGGAGGGTTATGCCAAAAACATTCAGTACTTC. Supplemented by reference TRBV7-9 and TRBJ2-4, the full variable domain reads DTGVSQNPRHKITKRGQNVTFRCDPISEHNRLYWYRQTLGQGPEFLTYFQNEAQLEKSRLLSDRFSAERPKGSFSTLEIQRTEQGDSAMYLCASSPREGYAKNIQYFGAGTRLSVL.

In its sample, this clone was seen a few times. CDR3 region: CASSLSGGPGTGELFF. CDR3 in DNA: TGTGCCAGCAGTTTATCGGGGGGACCTGGGACCGGGGAGCTGTTTTTT. The genes are TRBV27 and TRBJ2-2, with D possibly being TRBD2 (6 bases). Trimming shortened V by 0 bases and J by 5 bases, and 13 bases separated the two germline ends. CDR3 length equals 16 residues. The germline gives CDR1 MNHEY, CDR2 SMNVEV (reference sequence).

This chain connects TRBV9 to TRBJ2-2; weak D call: TRBD1 (6 bases). This CDR3 spans 14 amino acids. Germline V CDR1 and CDR2: SGDLS, YYNGEE. Between the trimmed V and J ends, which lost 4 bases and 4 bases, there was a span of 11 bases. The CDR3 region has the DNA TGTGCCAGCAGCCCACGGACAGCCACCGGGGAGCTGTTTTTT. As protein: CASSPRTATGELFF.

This clone was counted a few times. V usage is TRBV19 and J usage is TRBJ2-1; perhaps D is TRBD1 or TRBD2 (5 bases each). CDR1 and CDR2 from the germline V gene are LNHDA and SQIVND (reference sequence). Trimming took off 5 bases at V and 5 bases at J, with 10 bases between the two ends. This CDR3 comprises 13 residues. The CDR3 region has the DNA TGTGCCAGTAGTCGGGGCGGTAACAATGAGCAGTTCTTC. It encodes CASSRGGNNEQFF.

The gene calls are TRBV5-6 and TRBJ2-1, with 13 bases aligning to TRBD2. Losses at the gene ends were 3 bases for V and 8 bases for J; bases not matched to a gene: 2. The CDR3 loop spans 14 amino acids. Germline assignment: CDR1 SGHDT and CDR2 YYEEEE. This chain's CDR3 is CASSSGLAGDEQFF. In DNA form, the CDR3 reads TGTGCCAGCAGCTCCGGACTAGCGGGAGATGAGCAGTTCTTC.

CDR3 in amino acids: CASSFSGVNGYTF. The CDR3, as DNA: TGTGCCAGCAGTTTCTCAGGGGTCAATGGCTACACCTTC. The chain is built from TRBV27 and TRBJ1-2; a possible D gene is TRBD1 (6 bases). The V gene's germline CDR1 is MNHEY and CDR2 SMNVEV (reference sequence). This CDR3 is 13 amino acids long. V lost 3 bases to trimming and J lost 6 bases, with 11 bases between them.

This chain joins TRBV28 and TRBJ2-7; D is perhaps TRBD1 or TRBD2 (5 bases each). Germline CDR1 MDHEN, CDR2 SYDVKM. V was trimmed by 6 bases and J by 2 bases, leaving 8 bases between them. This CDR3 has 12 amino acids. The CDR3 reads CASSQGAYEQYF. CDR3 in DNA: TGTGCCAGCAGCCAGGGAGCCTACGAGCAGTACTTC.

The chain employs TRBV29-1 and TRBJ1-2, with a weak D call TRBD1 (5 bases). Germline CDR1 reads SQVTM; CDR2 reads ANQGSEA. This CDR3 is built from 13 residues. The germline V and J ends were trimmed by 8 bases and 1 base, with 14 bases remaining between them. The CDR3 sequence: CSTPGGDNYGYTF. DNA for the CDR3: TGCAGCACCCCTGGGGGGGATAACTATGGCTACACCTTC. The full variable domain, completed using reference TRBV29-1 and TRBJ1-2, is SAVISQKPSRDICQRGTSLTIQCQVDSQVTMMFWYRQQPGQSLTLIATANQGSEATYESGFVIDKFPISRPNLTFSTLTVSNMSPEDSSIYLCSTPGGDNYGYTFGSGTRLTVV.

V is TRBV28 and J is TRBJ2-3, with D perhaps matching TRBD1 (6 bases). The CDR3 runs 15 residues. The V gene lost 3 bases and the J gene lost 0 bases, with 10 bases spanning the gap. CDR1 is MDHEN and CDR2 is SYDVKM in the germline V gene. The CDR3 here is CASSFWTASTDTQYF. The DNA for the CDR3 is TGTGCCAGCAGTTTTTGGACAGCTAGCACAGATACGCAGTATTTT.

The genes are TRBV19 and TRBJ2-2; 8 nucleotides agree with TRBD2. Trimming took 7 bases from V and 8 from J; bases not matched to a gene: 12. From germline, CDR1 is LNHDA and CDR2 SQIVND (reference sequence). CDR3 length: 15 amino acids. This CDR3 is CASTVGTRGSGELFF. For the CDR3, the DNA is TGTGCCAGTACCGTCGGGACTAGGGGTTCTGGGGAGCTGTTTTTT.